This entry is about one TCR beta chain. The antigen remains unidentified. This record belongs to a study of stem cell transplantation in POMP-related autoinflammatory disease. Study background: Pre-transplant patients had naive-skewed CD4+ T cells and few CD8+ T cells. General study results and limits: Patients with PRAID showed a restricted number of unique TRB V-J gene pairings.

PRAID combined immunodeficiency and autoinflammation. CDR1 and CDR2 (germline): KGHDR, SFDVKD. CDR3 length: 14 amino acids. V gave up 10 bases and J gave up 5 bases; unmatched junction bases: 4. Clones were sequenced by immunoSEQ multiplex PCR, and TCRdb holds only the in-frame ones, with some missing. The sample shows roughly 70,000 clones, just over 90% of them seen only once. The chain employs TRBV24-1 and TRBJ2-2; TRBD2 matches at 12 bases. The source was CD4+ T cells from PBMCs, collected after stem cell transplantation. The sequence derives from a human patient with POMP-related autoinflammation and immune dysregulation (PRAID). The graft donor may have contributed some T cells. CDR3 loop: CATRLAGDTGELFF. Written as DNA, the CDR3 is TGTGCCACACGACTAGCGGGAGATACCGGGGAGCTGTTTTTT.